This T cell receptor beta chain was sequenced in a study of T-cell memory formation after mild COVID-19 (dated by TCRdb to the early 2020s). Study-wide context: TCR sequence clusters from the two donors were found to be largely donor specific. Longitudinal TCRalpha and TCRbeta repertoire sequencing tracked T-cell clones expanding and contracting after mild COVID-19 in a couple of donors. The cohort was made up of two young adult volunteers, one female and one male, who were previously healthy. Beyond this particular receptor, the publication reports: SARS-CoV-2 specificity of the second-wave clones peaking on day 37 was not confirmed. The detection of some responding clones in pre-infection memory suggests that pre-existing cross-reactive memory T cells joined the SARS-CoV-2 response. Contracting CD4+ clones turned up mainly in the CM and EM memory subsets, whereas EMRA was where CD8+ clones were enriched. Only two mild cases were covered by the study, and larger cohorts that include severe cases with pre-infection samples were considered necessary. From day 15 to 85, contracting clones showed balanced CD4/CD8 phenotypes, whereas a second wave of clones that expanded from day 15 to 37 leaned towards CD4+.

Data came from an Illumina NovaSeq 6000. TCRalpha and TCRbeta cDNA libraries were built by 5'RACE with constant-segment primers, adding sample barcodes and unique molecular identifiers. Trizol reagent was used to extract RNA from every sample. Library amplification was performed in two PCR steps, and a second sample barcode and Illumina TruSeq adapters were introduced in the second step. Sequencing of the libraries was done on an Illumina NovaSeq, producing 2 x 150 bp paired-end reads. The authors' pipeline ran thus. With migec v1.2.7, reads were demultiplexed and then collapsed into UMI-guided consensus sequences. Using mixcr v2.1.11, the UMI consensuses were aligned to TRA and TRB V and J templates and assembled into clonotypes. Clonotypes were classified as expanded or contracted when called significant by both edgeR and NoisET, with noise models trained on biological replicates. For edgeR calls, a false discovery rate-adjusted p below 0.01 and a log2 fold-change threshold of 1 were applied. As an exploratory analysis of dynamics, max-normalized trajectories of the 1000 most abundant clonotypes were examined by PCA with hierarchical clustering. Separately sequenced CD4+ and CD8+ repertoires were used to assign the CD4 or CD8 phenotype of responding clones. TCRdb's own reprocessing of the public reads used fastp at Q25 and MiXCR and kept productive beta chains. Rows matching on CDR3 protein sequence are summarized as one entry with the most common DNA and genes. The authors' filters were not applied to this entry. The sample profile shows about 210,000 distinct CDR3 sequences; approximately 30% of them were found once. Of the sample, about an eighth is held by the ten largest clones.

For CDR1 and CDR2, the germline V gene lists KGHSH and LQKENI. V was cut back by 5 bases and J by 2 bases, leaving a gap of 16 bases between them. The CDR3 sequence holds 15 residues, the cysteine and phenylalanine included. Solely the CDR3 DNA is kept, with 45 bases framed from the first base. Points on this clonotype: Its specific antigen is unknown. No much larger clone is present one base from it, and per-base qualities are unavailable.

Ficoll-Paque density gradient centrifugation was the method used to isolate PBMCs. The sequence derives from an adult woman who had mild COVID-19 (a few samples of this study predate the infection). The sample titles of this study are shuffled in the database, so cell type and time point are left out; the donor was told from shared clones. The rearranged segments are TRBV18 and TRBJ2-7; the D gene is perhaps TRBD1 or TRBD2, as each covers 5 bases. The sequenced sample was PBMCs or a T cell subset sorted from them (not recorded which). CDR3 loop: CASSLSGTEAYEQYF. The DNA sequence is given as TGTGCCAGCTCATTATCCGGGACGGAAGCCTACGAGCAGTACTTC.